This T cell receptor (beta chain) was recorded in a study of blood T cell repertoires in COVID-19. V dropped 2 bases and J dropped 4 bases, with 14 bases sitting between them. Germline-derived CDR1 and CDR2 are SEHNR and FQNEAQ (reference sequence). This CDR3 region has 15 residues. As originally analysed: The assay estimated nucleated cells by amplifying reference gene primers. Using immunoSEQ multiplex PCR, the repertoire was profiled, and TCRdb retains in-frame clones only, with some absent. V, J and clone size were drawn from that table, and D and trimming were deduced from the DNA. Of 70,000 to 95,000 clones listed, about 82% are singletons.

This chain links TRBV7-9 with TRBJ1-2; no clear D. The source material was peripheral blood. The source of this sequence is a woman in her 70s with active or convalescent COVID-19. The CDR3 sequence: CASSLQIDRGYGYTF. In nucleotides, the CDR3 is TGTGCCAGCAGCTTACAGATAGACCGGGGCTATGGCTACACCTTC.